This is a list of T cell receptor beta chains from one sample in a study of CD8 T cells in Susac syndrome. TCRdb reprocessed the immunoSEQ multiplex PCR reads with MiXCR, giving one entry per CDR3 protein. The sample holds about 160,000 distinct CDR3 sequences, approximately 94% seen once. The specimen sequenced was CD4+ T cells from PBMCs. All receptors come from a human donor with multiple sclerosis. Both conserved end residues are part of each CDR3. D genes are given only for firm matches. The size entry is marked missing in some rows and otherwise reads once, few, many or a size class.

size | J | V | D | DNA | CDR3
NA | TRBJ1-5 | TRBV7-9 | TRBD1 | TGTGCCAGCAGCTCCTTGACAGGGCCGAATCAGCCCCAGCATTTT | CASSSLTGPNQPQHF
NA | TRBJ2-3 | TRBV9 | NA | TGTGCCAGCAGCGTCATGGGAGCAACAGATACGCAGTATTTT | CASSVMGATDTQYF
NA | TRBJ2-3 | TRBV27 | NA | TGTGCCACTGCAAATACAGGGACTCACACAGATACGCAGTATTTT | CATANTGTHTDTQYF
NA | TRBJ2-1 | TRBV24-1 | NA | TGTGCCACCAGTGATGCCTTCCTGGTTGAGCAGTTCTTC | CATSDAFLVEQFF
NA | TRBJ1-2 | TRBV27 | TRBD1 | TGTGCCAGCAGGAATACAGGGGAGGGTTATGGCTACACCTTC | CASRNTGEGYGYTF
NA | TRBJ2-2 | TRBV7-9 | TRBD1 | TGTGCCAGCAGCTTCGCGCCTCGGACAGGGAAGAGGACCGGGGAGCTGTTTTTT | CASSFAPRTGKRTGELFF
NA | TRBJ1-5 | TRBV27 | TRBD1 | TGTGCCAGTAGACCCGGGACAGGTAGCAATCAGCCCCAGCATTTT | CASRPGTGSNQPQHF
NA | TRBJ2-3 | TRBV7-2 | TRBD2 | TGTGCCAGCAGCTTAGCGGACGGGACTAGCGGGAAGGGGTATTTT | CASSLADGTSGKGYF
NA | TRBJ2-7 | TRBV30 | NA | TGTGCCTGGAGTGTAATTAGCTTTAATTTGTACTTC | CAWSVISFNLYF
NA | TRBJ2-3 | TRBV6-2/TRBV6-3 | NA | TGTGCCAGCAGAGTCACGGATCGCACAGATACGCAGTATTTT | CASRVTDRTDTQYF
NA | TRBJ1-1 | TRBV4-1 | NA | TGCGCCAGCAGCCGCCTTCCTGGACAGCCTAACACTGAAGCTTTCTTT | CASSRLPGQPNTEAFF
NA | TRBJ2-5 | TRBV18 | NA | TGTGCCAGCTCAACGGCATTCCGAGGGGAGACCCAGTACTTC | CASSTAFRGETQYF
NA | TRBJ2-6 | TRBV7-9 | TRBD1 | TGTGCCTTACGAACAGGGGGCTCCTCTGGGGCCAACGTCCTGACTTTC | CALRTGGSSGANVLTF
NA | TRBJ1-4 | TRBV5-1 | NA | TGCGCCAGCAGCTTCCGGGCGACGATTGGGGCAACTAATGAAAAACTGTTTTTT | CASSFRATIGATNEKLFF
NA | TRBJ1-4 | TRBV2 | NA | TGTGCCAGCAGAGCCGGGACACAGAATACCGAAAAACTGTTTTTT | CASRAGTQNTEKLFF
NA | TRBJ2-7 | TRBV3-1 | NA | TGTGCCAGCAGCCACGGAGACCTAATCCACGAGCAGTACTTC | CASSHGDLIHEQYF
NA | TRBJ1-1 | TRBV6-1 | TRBD1 | TGTGCCAGCAGTCCCGGGACAGGGAGGATGAACACTGAAGCTTTCTTT | CASSPGTGRMNTEAFF
NA | TRBJ2-1 | TRBV6-6 | TRBD2 | TGTGCCAGCAGTTTTAGCGGGAGGACGTCCTACAATGAGCAGTTCTTC | CASSFSGRTSYNEQFF
NA | TRBJ2-7 | TRBV10-2 | TRBD1 | TGCGCCAGCAGAGGGACAGGGGGATCTAACGAGCAGTACTTC | CASRGTGGSNEQYF
NA | TRBJ1-2 | TRBV30 | NA | TGTGCCTGGACCATCGGGAGCTATGGCTACACCTTC | CAWTIGSYGYTF
NA | TRBJ2-3 | TRBV14 | TRBD2 | TGTGCCAGCAGCATATTAGCGGGAGGGCCTGAAGATACGCAGTATTTT | CASSILAGGPEDTQYF
NA | TRBJ2-3 | TRBV27 | NA | TGTGCCAGCAGTTTCGGCTGGGGCACAGATACGCAGTATTTT | CASSFGWGTDTQYF
NA | TRBJ1-2 | TRBV5-1 | NA | TGCGCCAGCAGCTCCGGTCTGGGCTACACCTTC | CASSSGLGYTF
NA | TRBJ2-7 | TRBV7-2 | NA | TGTGCCAGCAGCTTATGGGGCAGGAGCTCCTACGAGCAGTACTTC | CASSLWGRSSYEQYF
NA | TRBJ2-5 | TRBV15 | NA | TGTGCCACCCAACAACTCGGGACTCCGGGGGAGACCCAGTACTTC | CATQQLGTPGETQYF
NA | TRBJ1-2 | TRBV12-3/TRBV12-4 | NA | TGTGCCAGCAGTTTCGATCTACAGGGCTTTAACTATGGCTACACCTTC | CASSFDLQGFNYGYTF
NA | TRBJ1-3 | TRBV18 | NA | TGTGCCAGCTCTCCAAGCCGGGCGGTGGACACCATATATTTT | CASSPSRAVDTIYF
NA | TRBJ1-1 | TRBV28 | NA | TGTGCCACCATCGTGGGCACTGAAGCTTTCTTT | CATIVGTEAFF
NA | TRBJ1-5 | TRBV6-2/TRBV6-3 | NA | TGTGCCAGCCAAAGGGACGGGCCCCAGCATTTT | CASQRDGPQHF
NA | TRBJ1-1 | TRBV7-3 | NA | TGTGCCAGCAGCTCCCAGGCAGACACTGAAGCTTTCTTT | CASSSQADTEAFF
NA | TRBJ2-2 | TRBV5-4 | NA | TGTGCCAGCAGCTTAGGGACAAACGCGAACACCGGGGAGCTGTTTTTT | CASSLGTNANTGELFF
NA | TRBJ2-5 | TRBV6-5 | NA | TGTGCCAGCAGTTACTCGGCCCGGGGTTACCAAGAGACCCAGTACTTC | CASSYSARGYQETQYF
NA | TRBJ1-2 | TRBV7-8 | TRBD1 | TGTGCCAGCAGCGGGAGGGACAGCCTCTATGGCTACACCTTC | CASSGRDSLYGYTF
NA | TRBJ2-2 | TRBV2 | NA | TGTGCCAGCCAACCACGGACCGTCTCCGGGGAGCTGTTTTTT | CASQPRTVSGELFF
NA | TRBJ1-5 | TRBV30 | TRBD1 | TGTGCCTGGACGGGGCAGGGAGGGGGCCCCCAGCATTTT | CAWTGQGGGPQHF
NA | TRBJ1-2 | TRBV19 | TRBD1 | TGTGCCAGTAGTAAACGGACAGGGGATAATGGCTACACCTTC | CASSKRTGDNGYTF
once | TRBJ2-3 | TRBV5-1 | TRBD2 | TGCGCCAGCAGCTGGGGACTAGCGGGAGGGCCGAGCACAGATACGCAGTATTTT | CASSWGLAGGPSTDTQYF
NA | TRBJ1-5 | TRBV4-1 | TRBD1 | TGCGCCAGCAGCCAAGGGAGGGACAGCTTTAATCAGCCCCAGCATTTT | CASSQGRDSFNQPQHF
NA | TRBJ2-1 | TRBV9 | NA | TGTGCCAGCAGCGTAGGGGTGGCCAGCTCCTACAATGAGCAGTTCTTC | CASSVGVASSYNEQFF
NA | TRBJ1-5 | TRBV12-3/TRBV12-4 | NA | TGTGCCAGCAGTTTACGGGGGTTCAATCAGCCCCAGCATTTT | CASSLRGFNQPQHF
NA | TRBJ2-2 | TRBV6-5 | TRBD2 | TGTGCCAGCAGTTACTCGAGCCTAGCGGGACCCAACACCGGGGAGCTGTTTTTT | CASSYSSLAGPNTGELFF
NA | TRBJ1-2 | TRBV3-1 | TRBD1 | TGTGCCAGCAGCCTAACCCGACAGGGGGCTGGCGGCTACACCTTC | CASSLTRQGAGGYTF
once | TRBJ2-3 | TRBV9 | TRBD1 | TGTGCCAGCAGCACCAGAGGACAGGGAAGGGAAACGCAGTATTTT | CASSTRGQGRETQYF
NA | TRBJ2-7 | TRBV20-1 | NA | TGCAGTGCTAGAGACGAAAGAATATACGAGCAGTACTTC | CSARDERIYEQYF
NA | TRBJ1-4 | TRBV20-1 | NA | TGCAGTGCTAGGGGCAGAGGGGAAAAACTGTTTTTT | CSARGRGEKLFF
NA | TRBJ2-7 | TRBV4-1 | NA | TGCGCCAGCAGCCAAGTATCCAGCATCGAGCAGTACTTC | CASSQVSSIEQYF
NA | TRBJ1-2 | TRBV6-5 | NA | TGTGCCAGCAGTTACTCGATTTGGCAGGGTGGCGGCTACACCTTC | CASSYSIWQGGGYTF